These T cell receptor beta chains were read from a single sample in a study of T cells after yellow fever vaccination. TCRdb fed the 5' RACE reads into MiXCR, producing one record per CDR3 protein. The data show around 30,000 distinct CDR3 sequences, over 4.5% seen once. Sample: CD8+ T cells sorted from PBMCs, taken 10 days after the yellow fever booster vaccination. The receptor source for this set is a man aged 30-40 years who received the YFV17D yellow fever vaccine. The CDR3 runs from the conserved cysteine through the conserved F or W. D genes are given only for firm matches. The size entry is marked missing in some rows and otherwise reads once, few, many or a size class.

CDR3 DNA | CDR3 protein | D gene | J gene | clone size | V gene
TGCGCCAGCACTAAAGAGGGACAGGCATATCACACGGCAGATACGCAGTATTTT | CASTKEGQAYHTADTQYF | TRBD1 | TRBJ2-3 | many | TRBV23-1
TGTGCCATGAGCCCCGGGCTCCACCTCGAGCAGTACTTC | CAMSPGLHLEQYF | NA | TRBJ2-7 | NA | TRBV4-2
TGCGCCAGCTCGATAGCGCCGGGGGAGACCCAGTACTTC | CASSIAPGETQYF | NA | TRBJ2-5 | many | TRBV10-1
TGTGCCAGCAGTTTGGGCAGGACTCCAGATTCACCCCTCCACTTT | CASSLGRTPDSPLHF | NA | TRBJ1-6 | many | TRBV12-3/TRBV12-4
TGTGCCAGCAGCGGGACGCCTAAAGTAGGGGCCAACGTCCTGACTTTC | CASSGTPKVGANVLTF | NA | TRBJ2-6 | many | TRBV9
TGTGCCAGCAGTTGGTTGGGACAGGGCACAGATACGCAGTATTTT | CASSWLGQGTDTQYF | TRBD1 | TRBJ2-3 | few | TRBV28
TGTGCCAGCAGCTTCGGACTAGCGGGCTCCTACGAGCAGTACTTC | CASSFGLAGSYEQYF | TRBD2 | TRBJ2-7 | many | TRBV7-2
TGTGCCAGCAGCCAAGACAGCTACGAGCAGTACTTC | CASSQDSYEQYF | NA | TRBJ2-7 | many | TRBV5-6
TGTGCCAGTGCCCTTGGGAGCGGGAGTGCCGGGGAGCTGTTTTTT | CASALGSGSAGELFF | TRBD2 | TRBJ2-2 | many | TRBV6-5
TGTGCCACCAGCGGCGGGACAAACGGGGAGCTGTTTTTT | CATSGGTNGELFF | NA | TRBJ2-2 | many | TRBV15
TGTGCCAGCAGCGCGCCGGGACAGCCCTACGAGCAGTACTTC | CASSAPGQPYEQYF | TRBD1 | TRBJ2-7 | many | TRBV11-3
TGTGCCAGCAGTCCAGGGGAGACCCAGTACTTC | CASSPGETQYF | NA | TRBJ2-5 | many | TRBV6-2/TRBV6-3
TGTGCCAGCAGCTTGCCGGGACAGCTGAATTCACCCCTCCACTTT | CASSLPGQLNSPLHF | TRBD1 | TRBJ1-6 | many | TRBV5-6
TGTGCCAGCAGCTTAGGCGCTGGCGGGACCGAGACCCAGTACTTC | CASSLGAGGTETQYF | NA | TRBJ2-5 | many | TRBV7-2
TGTGCCAGCAGTCCCGGGACTAGCGGCCACAATGAGCAGTTCTTC | CASSPGTSGHNEQFF | TRBD2 | TRBJ2-1 | many | TRBV27
TGTGCCAGCAGTAAAGCGCTAGCGGGAGATCCTTACAATGAGCAGTTCTTC | CASSKALAGDPYNEQFF | TRBD2 | TRBJ2-1 | many | TRBV6-1
TGCAGTGCCGCCGGGACAGCGAACACCGGGGAGCTGTTTTTT | CSAAGTANTGELFF | TRBD1 | TRBJ2-2 | many | TRBV20-1
TGTGCCAGCAGAGCCTTGGGGGGGGATGAGACCCAGTACTTC | CASRALGGDETQYF | TRBD2 | TRBJ2-5 | many | TRBV12-3/TRBV12-4
TGTGCCTGGGCGGAGAGCGGAAATGAGCAGTTCTTC | CAWAESGNEQFF | NA | TRBJ2-1 | many | TRBV30
TGTGCCAGCAGCAGAGGGACAGTGTTCTACGAGCAGTACTTC | CASSRGTVFYEQYF | TRBD1 | TRBJ2-7 | many | TRBV7-9
TGTGCCAGCAGTTGGACTAGCGGCTACAATGAGCAGTTCTTC | CASSWTSGYNEQFF | TRBD2 | TRBJ2-1 | many | TRBV6-5
TGTGCCAGCAGTCAAAAAAGACGGCCTATGATCACCGGGGAGCTGTTTTTT | CASSQKRRPMITGELFF | NA | TRBJ2-2 | many | TRBV27
TGTGCCAGTAGAAGCAGGGCGAGCACAGATACGCAGTATTTT | CASRSRASTDTQYF | NA | TRBJ2-3 | NA | TRBV19
TGTGCCAGCATGACTAGCGGATACAATGAGCAGTTCTTC | CASMTSGYNEQFF | TRBD2 | TRBJ2-1 | many | TRBV27
TGTGCCAGCAGTTTCACAGGGACCGAGCAGTACTTC | CASSFTGTEQYF | NA | TRBJ2-7 | many | TRBV7-9
TGCAGTGCTGGCGGGGGGGGCCTGCCTGAAGCTTTCTTT | CSAGGGGLPEAFF | NA | TRBJ1-1 | many | TRBV20-1
TGCGCCAGCAGCTTGGCCAAGACAGGGCCGTGGGACATTCAGTACTTC | CASSLAKTGPWDIQYF | TRBD1 | TRBJ2-4 | NA | TRBV5-1
TGTGCCAGCAGTTACTCTAGCGGAGATCCCACAGATACGCAGTATTTT | CASSYSSGDPTDTQYF | TRBD2 | TRBJ2-3 | many | TRBV28
TGTGCCAGCAGTCCCCCTGGGACAGGGTATGGCTACACCTTC | CASSPPGTGYGYTF | TRBD1 | TRBJ1-2 | many | TRBV7-2
TGTGCCTGGAGTAACACCGGGGAGCTGTTTTTT | CAWSNTGELFF | NA | TRBJ2-2 | many | TRBV30
TGTGCCAGCAGTTTGACTAGCGGGATAGTCAATGAGCAGTTCTTC | CASSLTSGIVNEQFF | TRBD2 | TRBJ2-1 | many | TRBV12-3/TRBV12-4
TGCAGCGCGACTGGGACTAGCGGGTTGTACAATGAGCAGTTCTTC | CSATGTSGLYNEQFF | TRBD2 | TRBJ2-1 | many | TRBV29-1
TGTGCCAGCAGTTGGGGGTGGGGAGAGACCCAGTACTTC | CASSWGWGETQYF | NA | TRBJ2-5 | many | TRBV6-6
TGTGCCAGCAGTTTAGGCCCGAACTTGGCCACCGGGGAGCTGTTTTTT | CASSLGPNLATGELFF | NA | TRBJ2-2 | many | TRBV12-3/TRBV12-4
TGTGCCAGCAGCGTTTTGGTGATTAGCGGGAGCTCCTACAATGAGCAGTTCTTC | CASSVLVISGSSYNEQFF | TRBD2 | TRBJ2-1 | many | TRBV3-1
TGTGCCAGCAGCTTAGCCCGGGAGGGCCTTACGGTGACAGATACGCAGTATTTT | CASSLAREGLTVTDTQYF | TRBD2 | TRBJ2-3 | many | TRBV7-2
TGCGCCAGCAGCTTGTTGGTAGCGGGAGGGTCGACAACCGGGGAGCTGTTTTTT | CASSLLVAGGSTTGELFF | TRBD2 | TRBJ2-2 | NA | TRBV5-1
TGTGCCAGCGAAGGAGACTCCTACGAGCAGTACTTC | CASEGDSYEQYF | NA | TRBJ2-7 | NA | TRBV7-2
TGTGCCAGCAGCTGGGACAGGGGACGAGCGAATACGCAGTATTTT | CASSWDRGRANTQYF | TRBD1 | TRBJ2-3 | many | TRBV7-9
TGTGCCAGCAGCAGTCCCGACAGTGATGGGGCAGATACGCAGTATTTT | CASSSPDSDGADTQYF | NA | TRBJ2-3 | many | TRBV5-6
TGTGCCAGCAGCCCCAACCTTGAGACCCAGTACTTC | CASSPNLETQYF | NA | TRBJ2-5 | many | TRBV7-2
TGCAGCGTTGAAGCGGGCGGGGGCACAGATACGCAGTATTTT | CSVEAGGGTDTQYF | NA | TRBJ2-3 | many | TRBV29-1
TGCAGCGTGTGGGGTGAGGGCGGGGAGCTGTTTTTT | CSVWGEGGELFF | NA | TRBJ2-2 | many | TRBV29-1
TGCAGCGTGGTGGGACTAGCCGATTCCGTGCGCTCCTACAATGAGCAGTTCTTC | CSVVGLADSVRSYNEQFF | TRBD2 | TRBJ2-1 | many | TRBV29-1
TGCAGTGCTAGAGTATGGGACGGCAACACTGTCGGATCGTGGGAGACCCAGTACTTC | CSARVWDGNTVGSWETQYF | NA | TRBJ2-5 | medium-sized | TRBV20-1
TGTGCCAGCAGCTTAGGGGCTAGCGGGAGATGGGGGCAGTTCTTC | CASSLGASGRWGQFF | TRBD2 | TRBJ2-1 | many | TRBV7-2
TGCAGTGCTAGGAAACTAGCGGGAGCCTACAATGAGCAGTTCTTC | CSARKLAGAYNEQFF | TRBD2 | TRBJ2-1 | many | TRBV20-1
TGTGCCAGCAACGGAGCTGATTACGAGCAGTACTTC | CASNGADYEQYF | NA | TRBJ2-7 | many | TRBV5-6
TGTGCCACCAGCAGGGAGAGACAGGGCGGTGAAAAACTGTTTTTT | CATSRERQGGEKLFF | TRBD1 | TRBJ1-4 | many | TRBV15
TGTGCCAGCAGCTCCCGTGGGTCCCAATCCTACGAGCAGTACTTC | CASSSRGSQSYEQYF | NA | TRBJ2-7 | many | TRBV21-1
TGCAGCGTTGAGGCAGACCAAGAGACCCAGTACTTC | CSVEADQETQYF | NA | TRBJ2-5 | medium-sized | TRBV29-1
TGTGCCAGCAGCTTATTAACCGTCCCTACGATGTTCGAGCAGTACTTC | CASSLLTVPTMFEQYF | NA | TRBJ2-7 | many | TRBV7-6
TGCAGTGCTGCGACCCTAGCGGAGGGGGACAATGAGCAGTTCTTC | CSAATLAEGDNEQFF | NA | TRBJ2-1 | many | TRBV20-1
TGTGCCAGCAGCTTCAACAGCCAGACCCCGATCGCACCCCTCCACTTT | CASSFNSQTPIAPLHF | NA | TRBJ1-6 | NA | TRBV7-2
TGTGCCAGCAGCTGGGGTTACGAGCAGTACTTC | CASSWGYEQYF | NA | TRBJ2-7 | many | TRBV7-9
TGTGCCAGCAGTGACTCTAGCGGCTCCTACAATGAGCAGTTCTTC | CASSDSSGSYNEQFF | NA | TRBJ2-1 | NA | TRBV6-4